This T cell receptor (beta chain) was identified during a study of cytomegalovirus exposure and HLA in healthy donors. A note on this clone: Its cognate antigen is unknown.

Study-wide results and limits: Testing in vitro showed three CMV-associated chains specific for CMV antigens. According to reports, the classifier identified cytomegalovirus status with high specificity and sensitivity. Cytomegalovirus association was listed for around 180 TCR beta chains.

This CDR3 has 13 amino acids. V lost 8 bases, J lost 8 bases, and 9 bases stayed unmatched. Germline CDR1 and CDR2: LNHDA and SQIVND (reference sequence). This table comes from immunoSEQ multiplex PCR, and its TCRdb copy is limited to in-frame clones, with some not included. The repertoire has approximately 160,000 clones, about four fifths of them found once; the top ten carry roughly 10%. Sequences were obtained from PBMCs. V usage is TRBV19 and J usage is TRBJ2-1; 7 positions agree with TRBD2. The sequence came from a man aged 30 to 45 in good health and CMV-seropositive. CDR3 in amino acids: CASSGEGSDEQFF. CDR3 DNA: TGTGCCAGTTCGGGGGAGGGCAGCGATGAGCAGTTCTTC.